This entry describes one TCR beta chain. Methods used by the authors: Amplification from reference gene primers served as the basis for estimated nucleated cell counts. Clones were sequenced by immunoSEQ multiplex PCR, and TCRdb holds only the in-frame ones, with some missing. V, J and clone size are those of that table, while D and trimming were read from the DNA. The sample records around 170,000 clones, roughly 75% being singletons. This record belongs to a study of blood T cell repertoires in COVID-19. The wider study: Spain, Italy and the United States supplied samples that represented acute and convalescent COVID-19. In each case, the material was cDNA or gDNA derived from T cells, B-cell-depleted T cells, or PBMCs.

V dropped 1 base and J dropped 8 bases, with 11 bases sitting between them. The CDR3 extends over 13 amino acids. From germline, CDR1 is LGHDT and CDR2 YNNKEL (reference sequence). The genes are TRBV3-1 (or the pseudogene TRBV3-2) and TRBJ1-1; D gene ambiguous. Sequenced: peripheral blood. This clonotype was sampled from a man between 65 and 85 years old with active or convalescent COVID-19. In DNA, the CDR3 is TGTGCCAGCAGCCAAGGTCAAGTCGGGGAAGCTTTCTTT. This translates into CASSQGQVGEAFF.